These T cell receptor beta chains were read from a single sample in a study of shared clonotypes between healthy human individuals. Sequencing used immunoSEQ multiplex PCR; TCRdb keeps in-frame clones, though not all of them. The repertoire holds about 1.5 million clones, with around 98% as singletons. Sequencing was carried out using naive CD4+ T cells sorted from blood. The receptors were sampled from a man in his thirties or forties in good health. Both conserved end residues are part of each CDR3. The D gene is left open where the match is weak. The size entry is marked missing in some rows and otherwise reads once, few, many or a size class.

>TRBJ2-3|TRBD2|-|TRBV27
TGTGCCAGCAGCCGAGCCTCCGGGACTATGGGGGATACGCAGTATTTT
CASSRASGTMGDTQYF
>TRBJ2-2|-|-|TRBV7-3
TGTGCCAGCAGCTTAACGCCCCCTGCGGCGTCCGGGGAGCTGTTTTTT
CASSLTPPAASGELFF
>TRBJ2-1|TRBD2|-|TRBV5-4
TGTGCCAGCAGCTTCCGGGAGGTCGACAATGAGCAGTTCTTC
CASSFREVDNEQFF
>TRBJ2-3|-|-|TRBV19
TGTGCCAGTAGTAGTTTTCGGTATACGCAGTATTTT
CASSSFRYTQYF
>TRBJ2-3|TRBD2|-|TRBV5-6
TGTGCCAGCAGCTTAGGACTAGCGGGCGGCACAGATACGCAGTATTTT
CASSLGLAGGTDTQYF
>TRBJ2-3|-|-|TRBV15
TGTGCCACCAGCAGGTTTAGAGCTCAATCCACAGATACGCAGTATTTT
CATSRFRAQSTDTQYF
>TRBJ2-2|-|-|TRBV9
TGTGCCAGCAGCGTAGTGTCAGGGCCGCACACCGGGGAGCTGTTTTTT
CASSVVSGPHTGELFF
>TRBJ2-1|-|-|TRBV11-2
TGTGCCAGCAGCACTACGGGACCAAACAATGAGCAGTTCTTC
CASSTTGPNNEQFF
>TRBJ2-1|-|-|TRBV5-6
TGTGCCAGCAGCTTGCTACCCCTAGGCAATGAGCAGTTCTTC
CASSLLPLGNEQFF
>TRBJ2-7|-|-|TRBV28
TGTGCCAGCAGCCAAGGACAGCCGCCCTACGAGCAGTACTTC
CASSQGQPPYEQYF
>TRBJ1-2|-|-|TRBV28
TGTGCCAGCACCCCGACGACAGTTGTTAACTATGGCTACACCTTC
CASTPTTVVNYGYTF
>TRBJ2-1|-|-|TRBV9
TGTGCCAGCAGCGTAGGTGCGGGCAGCAACTCCTACAATGAGCAGTTCTTC
CASSVGAGSNSYNEQFF
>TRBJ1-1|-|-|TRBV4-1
TGCGCCAGCAGCCAAGAGGGGGGCCTTGAAGCTTTCTTT
CASSQEGGLEAFF
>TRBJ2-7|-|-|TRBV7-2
TGTGCCAGCAGCTTACGAAGGGGGAGGGCGTACTTC
CASSLRRGRAYF
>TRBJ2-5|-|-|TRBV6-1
TGTGCCAGCAGTGAATCGGCAGCCCAAGAGACCCAGTACTTC
CASSESAAQETQYF
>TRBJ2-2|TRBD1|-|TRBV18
TGTGCCAGCTCACCGACGACAGGGATTGGCACCGGGGAGCTGTTTTTT
CASSPTTGIGTGELFF
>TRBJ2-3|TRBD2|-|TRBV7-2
TGTGCCAGCAGCTTCTCGGGCCTCCTAGCGGGTGTGTCGGATACGCAGTATTTT
CASSFSGLLAGVSDTQYF
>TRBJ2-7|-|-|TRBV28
TGTGCCAGCAGTGGGCCCGGGAGCCCTACCTACGAGCAGTACTTC
CASSGPGSPTYEQYF
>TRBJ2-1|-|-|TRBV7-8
TGTGCCAGCAGCTTAGCTGGAAGATACAATGAGCAGTTCTTC
CASSLAGRYNEQFF
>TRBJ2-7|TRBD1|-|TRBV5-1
TGCGCCAGCAGCCAGAGGGACAGGTACTACGAGCAGTACTTC
CASSQRDRYYEQYF
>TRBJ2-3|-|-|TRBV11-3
TGTGCCAGCAGCTTAGCGGGAGAGGGGCGGAGACCTGATGATACGCAGTATTTT
CASSLAGEGRRPDDTQYF
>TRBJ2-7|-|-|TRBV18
TGTGCCAGCTCACCCACGTCAGGGTTTGCCGAGCAGTACTTC
CASSPTSGFAEQYF
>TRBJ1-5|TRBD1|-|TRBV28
TGTGCCAGCAGTTTGACAGGGAATAGCAATCAGCCCCAGCATTTT
CASSLTGNSNQPQHF
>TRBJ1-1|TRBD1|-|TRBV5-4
TGTGCCAGCAGCCCCACAGGGGGTTGGGCTGAAGCTTTCTTT
CASSPTGGWAEAFF
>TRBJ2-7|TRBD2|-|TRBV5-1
TGCGCCAGCAGCTTGGCGCTGGGCGGGGGCTCCTACGAGCAGTACTTC
CASSLALGGGSYEQYF
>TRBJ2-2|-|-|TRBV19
TGTGCCAGTAGTTCAGGGTTCCCCACCGGGGAGCTGTTTTTT
CASSSGFPTGELFF
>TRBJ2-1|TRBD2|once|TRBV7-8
TGTGCCAGCAGCAATTTACCCGGGACTAGCGCCAGAAATGAGCAGTTCTTC
CASSNLPGTSARNEQFF
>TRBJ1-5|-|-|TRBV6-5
TGTGCCAGCAGTTACACACAGGGACAGCCCCAGCATTTT
CASSYTQGQPQHF
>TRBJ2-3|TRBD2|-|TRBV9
TGTGCCAGCAGCGTAGGGGGTAGCGGGAACTCAGATACGCAGTATTTT
CASSVGGSGNSDTQYF
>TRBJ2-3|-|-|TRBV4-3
TGCGCCAGCAGCCGCGGGCCATCGCAGTCAGATACGCAGTATTTT
CASSRGPSQSDTQYF
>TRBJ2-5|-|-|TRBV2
TGTGCCAGCAGTGATAGGGCCTACCAAGAGACCCAGTACTTC
CASSDRAYQETQYF
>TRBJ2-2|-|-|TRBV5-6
TGTGCCAGCAGTTTAATGGGGCGGCTGAGCGGGGAGCTGTTTTTT
CASSLMGRLSGELFF
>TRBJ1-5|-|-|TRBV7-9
TGTGCCAGCAGCTTAGCAGGCGCCGGTGGTTGGGCCCAGCATTTT
CASSLAGAGGWAQHF
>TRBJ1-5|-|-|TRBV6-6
TGTGCCAGCAGTGCACAAACAGGGATCGGCAATCAGCCCCAGCATTTT
CASSAQTGIGNQPQHF
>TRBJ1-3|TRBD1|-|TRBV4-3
TGCGCCAGCAGCCCAAGACATGGGACAGGGGGCTCTGGAAACACCATATATTTT
CASSPRHGTGGSGNTIYF
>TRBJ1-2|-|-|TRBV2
TGTGCCAGCAGGGACCAGGCCACAGGATTCCATGGCTACACCTTC
CASRDQATGFHGYTF
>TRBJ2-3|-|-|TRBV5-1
TGCGCCAGCAGCTTGGAGGACCACACAGATACGCAGTATTTT
CASSLEDHTDTQYF
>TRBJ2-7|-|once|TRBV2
TGTGCCAGCGCAGGGGATGGCTACGAGCAGTACTTC
CASAGDGYEQYF
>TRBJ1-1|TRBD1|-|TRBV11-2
TGTGCCAGCAGCTTACAGGACAGGGCTGGGGCTTTCTTT
CASSLQDRAGAFF
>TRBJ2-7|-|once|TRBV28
TGTGCCAGCAGTTCCGGGACAATACTCTACGAGCAGTACTTC
CASSSGTILYEQYF
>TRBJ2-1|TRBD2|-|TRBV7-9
TGTGCCAGCAGCTTAGCGCTGACTAGCGGAGACAATGAGCAGTTCTTC
CASSLALTSGDNEQFF
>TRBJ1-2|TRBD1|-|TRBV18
TGTGCCAGCTCACCATTGTCAGGGGACAGTACCAACTATGGCTACACCTTC
CASSPLSGDSTNYGYTF
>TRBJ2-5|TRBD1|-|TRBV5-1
TGCGCCAGCAGCGTACAGGGGATGGTCCAAGAGACCCAGTACTTC
CASSVQGMVQETQYF
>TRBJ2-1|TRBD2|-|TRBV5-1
TGCGCCAGCAGCCCCCTGGGGGGGGAGGCCTACAATGAGCAGTTCTTC
CASSPLGGEAYNEQFF
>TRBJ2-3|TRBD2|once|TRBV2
TGTGCCAGCCTGACTAGCGGGATGAGCACAGATACGCAGTATTTT
CASLTSGMSTDTQYF
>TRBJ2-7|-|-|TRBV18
TGTGCCAGCTCAAATGGGGCGGTCCGGCGGCACTCCTACGAGCAGTACTTC
CASSNGAVRRHSYEQYF
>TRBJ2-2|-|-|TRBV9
TGTGCCAGCGGGGGACGGATGAACACCGGGGAGCTGTTTTTT
CASGGRMNTGELFF
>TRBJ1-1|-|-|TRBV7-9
TGTGCCAGCAGCTTTGGCATAGCGGACACTGAAGCTTTCTTT
CASSFGIADTEAFF
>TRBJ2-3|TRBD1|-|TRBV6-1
TGTGCCAGCAGTGCCCGACAGGGCCTCTCAGCAGATACGCAGTATTTT
CASSARQGLSADTQYF
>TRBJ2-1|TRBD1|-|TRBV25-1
TGTGCCAGCAGTGAATTCCGACAGGGGATTTACAATGAGCAGTTCTTC
CASSEFRQGIYNEQFF